What follows are 18 T cell receptor beta chains derived from one specimen sequenced in a study of T cell changes during pregnancy in multiple sclerosis (dated by TCRdb to about 2019). Library preparation used the immunoSEQ multiplex PCR assay. In its TCRdb copy, this immuneACCESS table keeps in-frame sequences only and misses some clones. Where compared with another copy, unresolved V genes explain less than half of these, and the others have no known cause. The sample table shows 35,000 to 50,000 clones, and 91% are seen once. The ten most abundant clones make up over 0.45% of the sample. The material sequenced was CD4+ T cells from peripheral blood mononuclear cells, taken in the third trimester of pregnancy. These receptors were taken from a female donor in good health, enrolled as a control in a pregnancy study.

The CDR3 DNA reads as TGTGCCAACTCCAGGGCGAGGAATTCACCCCTCCACTTT. Its protein is CANSRARNSPLHF. This sequence joins TRBV28 and TRBJ1-6; tentatively, D is TRBD1 (5 bases). V was clipped by 10 bases and J by 7 bases, with 14 bases between them. Per the germline V gene, CDR1 is MDHEN and CDR2 is SYDVKM. This CDR3 spans 13 amino acids.

The chain carries TRBV19 and TRBJ2-1, with 11 bases matching TRBD2. The germline V gene has CDR1 LNHDA and CDR2 SQIVND (reference sequence). Trimming at V came to 0 bases and at J to 9 bases, leaving 10 bases not matched to a gene. The CDR3 extends over 17 amino acids. CDR3 sequence reads: CASSIDRVAGGGIEQFF. The CDR3 nucleotides read TGTGCCAGTAGTATAGATCGGGTAGCGGGAGGGGGGATTGAGCAGTTCTTC.

The chain recombines TRBV11-2 with TRBJ2-2; D is perhaps TRBD2 (5 bases). Per the germline V gene, CDR1 is SGHAT and CDR2 is FQNNGV. V was trimmed by 8 bases and J by 4 bases, leaving 14 bases between them. CDR3 length: 14 residues. This chain's CDR3 is CASRNPGSTGELFF. The CDR3 nucleotides read TGTGCCAGCCGGAACCCGGGGAGCACCGGGGAGCTGTTTTTT.

The V gene is TRBV7-3, the J gene TRBJ2-7, with 13 bases identical to TRBD2. V dropped 5 bases and J dropped 8; count of bases not matched to a gene: 6. The germline gives CDR1 SGHTA, CDR2 FQGTGA. This CDR3 has 14 amino acids. CDR3: CASSTGTSGAKQYF. CDR3 nucleotide sequence: TGTGCCAGCAGCACCGGGACTAGCGGGGCTAAGCAGTACTTC.

This clone appeared a single time. The CDR3 nucleotides are TGTGCCACCAGCAGAGACAGGGGAAGCTATGGCTACACCTTC. Amino acids: CATSRDRGSYGYTF. The chain is built from TRBV15 and TRBJ1-2; tentatively, D is TRBD1 (6 bases). This CDR3 spans 14 amino acids. Per the germline V gene, CDR1 is LNHNV and CDR2 is YYDKDF (reference sequence). Between the trimmed V and J ends, which lost 0 bases and 4 bases, there was a span of 9 bases.

The chain employs TRBV18 and TRBJ1-2, with 9 bases matching TRBD1. V dropped 0 bases and J dropped 8; count of bases not matched to a gene: 4. The CDR3 length is 14 residues. Looked up from germline, CDR1 is KGHSH and CDR2 is LQKENI. The CDR3 loop is CASSPPATGGGYTF. In DNA, the CDR3 is TGTGCCAGCTCACCACCCGCGACAGGGGGAGGCTACACCTTC.

Written as DNA, the CDR3 is TGTGCCAGCAGCATACGACAGGGGGCGGGTGAAAAACTGTTTTTT. It specifies CASSIRQGAGEKLFF. This chain joins TRBV9 and TRBJ1-4, with 10 bases fitting TRBD1. CDR3 size: 15 residues. Germline V CDR1 and CDR2: SGDLS, YYNGEE. The J segment lost 7 bases and the V segment lost 4 bases, leaving 7 bases of the junction unmatched.

The chain has TRBV7-3 and TRBJ2-1; 10 bases are shared with TRBD2. The germline CDR1 and CDR2 sequences are SGHTA and FQGTGA. V lost 4 bases and J lost 7; bases outside the gene matches: 10. CDR3 length equals 16 residues. The CDR3 sequence is CASSSRAGGPRNEQFF. The CDR3 bases are TGTGCCAGCAGCTCCCGAGCGGGGGGGCCGCGTAATGAGCAGTTCTTC.

This clone was recorded only once. This chain's CDR3 is CASTRGRSPLHF. CDR3 nucleotides: TGTGCCAGCACCAGGGGGCGGTCACCCCTCCACTTT. The rearrangement uses TRBV6-5 and TRBJ1-6; 8 nucleotides line up with TRBD1. The CDR3 is 12 amino acids. Trimming cost V 7 bases and J 10 bases; bases outside gene matches: 3. CDR1 and CDR2 (germline): MNHEY, SVGAGI.

The chain couples TRBV6-1 to TRBJ1-4; no definite D call. CDR1 is MNHNS, CDR2 SASEGT, per germline. The CDR3 is 10 residues long. With 11 bases removed from V and 7 bases from J, the gap between germline ends came to 8 bases. CDR3 nucleotides: TGTGCCTCTAGCCGTGAAAAACTGTTTTTT. It codes for CASSREKLFF.

The chain is built from TRBV5-1 and TRBJ2-3; tentatively, D is TRBD1 (7 bases). Germline V gene data show CDR1 as SGHRS and CDR2 as YFSETQ. V was cut by 0 bases and J by 4 bases, with 12 bases left in between. The CDR3 runs to 15 residues. CDR3 in amino acids: CASSLGQGLPDTQYF. The CDR3, as DNA: TGCGCCAGCAGCTTGGGACAGGGACTTCCAGATACGCAGTATTTT. Based on the CDR3 plus reference TRBV5-1 and TRBJ2-3, the full variable domain is KAGVTQTPRYLIKTRGQQVTLSCSPISGHRSVSWYQQTPGQGLQFLFEYFSETQRNKGNFPGRFSGRQFSNSRSEMNVSTLELGDSALYLCASSLGQGLPDTQYFGPGTRLTVL.

The J gene is TRBJ1-2, the V gene TRBV5-8, with 9 bases matching TRBD1. CDR1 SGHTS and CDR2 YDEGEE come from the germline V gene. J was trimmed by 6 bases and V by 4 bases; bases with no gene match: 16. The CDR3 extends over 17 amino acids. CDR3 protein: CASSPRDRVPSSHGYTF. The CDR3 bases are TGTGCCAGCAGCCCTAGGGACAGGGTCCCTAGTAGTCATGGCTACACCTTC.

V gene TRBV9 combines with J gene TRBJ2-3; D is possibly TRBD2 (6 bases). CDR1 is SGDLS and CDR2 is YYNGEE in the germline V gene. V was cut by 4 bases and J by 2 bases, with 11 bases left in between. The CDR3 is 14 residues long. DNA for the CDR3: TGTGCCAGCAGCCGCGGACTATTCACAGATACGCAGTATTTT. This codes for CASSRGLFTDTQYF.

The chain has TRBV15 and TRBJ2-7; TRBD1 matches 7 bases. The CDR3 consists of 16 residues. The germline V gene has CDR1 LNHNV and CDR2 YYDKDF (reference sequence). The V segment lost 0 bases and the J segment 3 bases; nucleotides outside the gene matches: 8. CDR3 residues: CATSRDRLNRGYEQYF. The CDR3 nucleotides read TGTGCCACCAGCAGAGATCGGCTCAACAGGGGCTACGAGCAGTACTTC.

The chain links TRBV11-2 to TRBJ1-1; perhaps TRBD1 as D (6 bases). The V gene's germline CDR1 is SGHAT and CDR2 FQNNGV. V lost 5 bases and J lost 5, with 27 bases in between. The CDR3 is 18 amino acids. The CDR3 coding sequence is TGTGCCAGCAGCCGTTCTAGGGGTAGTGACAGGAGGTGGACTGAAGCTTTCTTT. It specifies CASSRSRGSDRRWTEAFF. Full variable domain (outside the CDR3, taken from reference TRBV11-2 and TRBJ1-1): EAGVAQSPRYKIIEKRQSVAFWCNPISGHATLYWYQQILGQGPKLLIQFQNNGVVDDSQLPKDRFSAERLKGVDSTLKIQPAKLEDSAVYLCASSRSRGSDRRWTEAFFGQGTRLTVV.

This chain links TRBV27 with TRBJ1-1, with TRBD1 matching over 8 bases. This CDR3 region has 15 residues. V was clipped by 3 bases and J by 3 bases; unmatched bases: 6. Germline V gene data show CDR1 as MNHEY and CDR2 as SMNVEV (reference sequence). The CDR3 DNA reads as TGTGCCAGCAGTTTCAGGGGGCCTAGGGACACTGAAGCTTTCTTT. Amino acids: CASSFRGPRDTEAFF.

This chain uses TRBV4-3 with TRBJ2-1; D gene uncertain. Trimming removed 3 bases from V and 6 bases from J, with 6 bases in between. This CDR3 region has 12 residues. Germline CDR1 and CDR2: LGHNA and YSLEER. The CDR3 loop is CASSHTINEQFF. As DNA, the CDR3 is TGCGCCAGCAGCCACACTATCAATGAGCAGTTCTTC.

V gene TRBV7-3 combines with J gene TRBJ2-3; D unclear. The CDR3 covers 13 residues. V gave up 3 bases and J gave up 1 base, with 5 bases separating them. From germline, CDR1 is SGHTA and CDR2 FQGTGA. DNA of the CDR3: TGTGCCAGCAGCTTGGCCCGCACAGATACGCAGTATTTT. Translating gives CASSLARTDTQYF.